The clone carrying this T cell receptor (beta chain) was seen a few times. 60 Vbeta and 13 Jbeta primers were used in PCR. Sequencing was performed with immunoSEQ multiplex PCR; in TCRdb, only in-frame clones are kept and a portion is missing. The table records fewer than 150,000 clones, around 82% of them present only once. This entry is derived from a study of cytomegalovirus exposure and HLA in healthy donors. The ends were cut back, 5 bases at V and 2 bases at J, with 9 bases in the middle. CDR1 and CDR2 (germline): MNHEY, SVGAGI. The length of the CDR3 is 13 residues. Material for sequencing was PBMCs. This chain links TRBV6-5 with TRBJ2-5; weak D call: TRBD1 (6 bases). The TCR was taken from a man over 45 in good health and CMV-seronegative. CDR3 coding DNA: TGTGCCAGCAGTAGACAGGTTCAAGAGACCCAGTACTTC. Its translation is CASSRQVQETQYF.